Listed here are 25 T cell receptor beta chains from one sample, sequenced in a study of neurological immune-mediated disorders. TCRdb passed the 5' RACE reads through MiXCR, listing each CDR3 protein once. The sample gives roughly 62,000 distinct CDR3 sequences, under 5% of which show up once; roughly 3.2% is in the top ten. The sequencing input was PBMCs. All receptors derive from a woman in her forties or fifties with multiple sclerosis.

This clonotype has a count of ten or more. The V gene is TRBV28, the J gene TRBJ1-2, with 9 bases aligning to TRBD1. Unmatched junction bases numbered 12, after V lost 5 bases and J lost 8 bases. CDR1 and CDR2 (germline): MDHEN, SYDVKM. The CDR3 runs to 15 residues. The CDR3 loop is CASSAPGQGLGGYTF. DNA of the CDR3: TGTGCCAGCAGTGCGCCGGGACAGGGACTGGGAGGCTACACCTTC.

This clonotype was counted at least ten times. The chain combines TRBV20-1 with TRBJ2-1, with 9 nucleotides matching TRBD2. The CDR3 runs 16 residues. V lost 0 bases and J lost 4; bases outside the gene matches: 7. The germline V gene has CDR1 DFQATT and CDR2 SNEGSKA (reference sequence). For the CDR3, the DNA is TGCAGTGCTAGAGAAAGGCGGGGGGGCGGGTACAATGAGCAGTTCTTC. As protein: CSARERRGGGYNEQFF.

In its sample, this clonotype was seen a few times. Because it lacks the conserved phenylalanine or tryptophan at the end, this CDR3 is likely a read error. V gene TRBV5-1 combines with J gene TRBJ2-1; TRBD2 agrees at 9 bases. The V gene's germline CDR1 is SGHRS and CDR2 YFSETQ. V lost 0 bases and J lost 4; bases outside the gene matches: 2. The CDR3 is 15 residues long. CDR3 DNA: TGCGCCAGCAGCTTGGTAGCGGGGGAATACAATGAGCAGTTCAAC. It translates to CASSLVAGEYNEQFN.

This clonotype was counted at least ten times. The genes are TRBV6-5 and TRBJ1-4; D is uncertain. This CDR3 spans 13 amino acids. Per germline, CDR1 MNHEY and CDR2 SVGAGI. Trimming cost V 7 bases and J 8 bases, with 14 bases left between them. This chain's CDR3 is CASKGSVPEKLFF. CDR3 nucleotide sequence: TGTGCCAGCAAAGGCAGCGTACCGGAAAAACTGTTTTTT.

The chain combines TRBV7-9 with TRBJ2-3; unclear D gene. With 3 bases removed from V and 0 bases from J, the gap between germline ends came to 13 bases. In germline, CDR1 is SEHNR, CDR2 FQNEAQ (reference sequence). There are 16 residues in the CDR3. The CDR3 DNA sequence: TGTGCCAGCAGCTTTCTAACGGGCTTTAGCACAGATACGCAGTATTTT. Its protein is CASSFLTGFSTDTQYF.

This clonotype was picked up many times. This chain links TRBV7-3 with TRBJ2-3; D not certain. This CDR3 spans 14 amino acids. Germline CDR1 is SGHTA and CDR2 is FQGTGA. Trimming stripped 0 bases from V and 3 bases from J, with 7 bases between. CDR3 region: CASSLTGLTDTQYF. DNA of the CDR3: TGTGCCAGCAGCTTAACGGGTCTGACAGATACGCAGTATTTT.

There are a few counts of this clonotype. The chain carries TRBV18 and TRBJ1-2; D is unresolved. This CDR3 has 12 residues. Germline V lookup: CDR1 KGHSH, CDR2 LQKENI. V lost 1 base, J lost 8 bases, and 8 bases lay in between. CDR3 protein: CASSPQGDGYTF. CDR3 nucleotide sequence: TGTGCCAGCTCACCACAGGGCGACGGCTACACCTTC.

Many counts were recorded for this clonotype. The chain has TRBV5-1 and TRBJ2-3, with 8 bases aligning to TRBD1. This CDR3 spans 16 amino acids. CDR1 SGHRS and CDR2 YFSETQ come from the germline V gene. V dropped 0 bases and J dropped 2; count of bases not matched to a gene: 5. The CDR3 spells CASSLGQGIFTDTQYF. CDR3 coding DNA: TGCGCCAGCAGCTTGGGACAGGGGATTTTCACAGATACGCAGTATTTT.

In its sample, this clonotype was seen many times. The V gene is TRBV9, the J gene TRBJ2-3; 10 nucleotides match TRBD2. Germline V gives CDR1 SGDLS, CDR2 YYNGEE. With 2 bases clipped from V and 1 base from J, the junction kept 1 base outside the gene matches. The length of the CDR3 is 15 residues. The CDR3 loop reads CASSVGTSGTDTQYF. CDR3 in DNA: TGTGCCAGCAGCGTTGGGACTAGCGGCACAGATACGCAGTATTTT.

This clonotype has ten or more counts. The gene calls are TRBV6-5 and TRBJ1-1; D remains unclear. The ends were cut back, 8 bases at V and 4 bases at J, with 17 bases in the middle. The CDR3 is made up of 14 amino acids. The germline V gene has CDR1 MNHEY and CDR2 SVGAGI. The DNA for the CDR3 is TGTGCCAGCTCTTCCGAAGCAAAGCTCACTGAAGCTTTCTTT. The encoded protein is CASSSEAKLTEAFF.

This clonotype was seen many times. The chain joins TRBV20-1 to TRBJ1-5, with D possibly TRBD1 on 5 matching bases. The germline V gene encodes CDR1 DFQATT and CDR2 SNEGSKA (reference sequence). V was clipped by 4 bases and J by 4 bases, with 11 bases between them. The CDR3 covers 13 residues. CDR3 sequence reads: CSANQGHNQPQHF. In DNA form, the CDR3 reads TGCAGTGCTAATCAGGGCCATAATCAGCCCCAGCATTTT.

This clonotype was seen many times. The chain joins TRBV5-1 to TRBJ2-3; the match to TRBD1 covers 8 bases. The CDR3 is made up of 14 amino acids. CDR1 is SGHRS, CDR2 YFSETQ, per germline. Losses at the gene ends were 5 bases for V and 4 bases for J; bases not matched to a gene: 6. This CDR3 is CASRLMTGADTQYF. DNA for the CDR3: TGCGCCAGCAGATTGATGACAGGGGCAGATACGCAGTATTTT. Full variable domain (missing parts from reference TRBV5-1 and TRBJ2-3): KAGVTQTPRYLIKTRGQQVTLSCSPISGHRSVSWYQQTPGQGLQFLFEYFSETQRNKGNFPGRFSGRQFSNSRSEMNVSTLELGDSALYLCASRLMTGADTQYFGPGTRLTVL.

This clonotype was picked up many times. The chain links TRBV29-1 to TRBJ2-3; D may be TRBD2 (5 bases). CDR3 length equals 12 residues. V shed 7 bases and J shed 6 bases, with 14 bases lying between them. Germline CDR1 reads SQVTM; CDR2 reads ANQGSEA. The CDR3 spells CSATSGFDTQYF. CDR3 nucleotides: TGCAGCGCGACGTCGGGGTTCGATACGCAGTATTTT.

This clonotype was seen at least ten times. Here the CDR3 reads CASSARTLLMNTEAFF. The CDR3 DNA reads TGTGCCAGCAGCGCCCGTACACTCTTGATGAACACTGAAGCTTTCTTT. The chain links TRBV7-2 to TRBJ1-1; D uncertain. CDR3 length: 16 amino acids. The V end was cut by 5 bases, the J end by 0 bases, with 16 bases between. Germline CDR1 SGHTA, CDR2 FQGNSA.

In its sample, this clonotype was seen many times. J is TRBJ2-1 and V is TRBV2; D might be TRBD1 or TRBD2, each matching 6 bases. V lost 6 bases to trimming and J lost 0 bases, with 18 bases between them. The CDR3 has 17 amino acids. Germline assignment: CDR1 SNHLY and CDR2 FYNNEI. Here the CDR3 DNA reads TGTGCCAGCAGGGGGACTTGGGGGCCGTACTCCTACAATGAGCAGTTCTTC. As protein: CASRGTWGPYSYNEQFF.

This clonotype was counted ten times or more. The rearrangement links TRBV5-5 to TRBJ1-4; 8 positions match TRBD1. With 4 bases clipped from V and 5 bases from J, the junction kept 7 bases outside the gene matches. Per the germline V gene, CDR1 is SGHKS and CDR2 is YYEKEE (reference sequence). This CDR3 region has 15 residues. The CDR3 loop reads CASSPYRGGNEKLFF. CDR3 coding DNA: TGTGCCAGCAGCCCCTACAGGGGGGGAAATGAAAAACTGTTTTTT.

On this clonotype: At one end, the junction sequence differs from germline, possibly due to a read error. As DNA, the CDR3 is TGTGCCAGCCGCCCCCCGGGAAGCGGTTCACCCCTCAACTTT. It encodes CASRPPGSGSPLNF. This chain connects TRBV6-5 to TRBJ1-6; D is unclear. Germline values: CDR1 MNHEY, CDR2 SVGAGI. The CDR3 covers 14 residues.

This clonotype was observed many times. The chain uses TRBV28 and TRBJ2-4; no definite D call. This CDR3 has 14 amino acids. Germline assignment: CDR1 MDHEN and CDR2 SYDVKM. Trimming left V 6 bases short and J 0 bases short, with 9 bases between. In nucleotides, the CDR3 is TGTGCCAGCAGGAAACGGACAGCCAAAAACATTCAGTACTTC. As protein: CASRKRTAKNIQYF. Full variable domain (outside the CDR3, taken from reference TRBV28 and TRBJ2-4): DVKVTQSSRYLVKRTGEKVFLECVQDMDHENMFWYRQDPGLGLRLIYFSYDVKMKEKGDIPEGYSVSREKKERFSLILESASTNQTSMYLCASRKRTAKNIQYFGAGTRLSVL.

This clonotype appeared many times. This rearrangement joins TRBV7-9 to TRBJ2-3; the D gene could be TRBD1 or TRBD2 (5 bases each). Per the germline V gene, CDR1 is SEHNR and CDR2 is FQNEAQ (reference sequence). The CDR3 totals 15 residues. V was trimmed by 4 bases and J by 2 bases, leaving 13 bases between them. This chain's CDR3 is CASSSAGTATDTQYF. The CDR3 nucleotides are TGTGCCAGCAGCTCCGCCGGGACCGCCACAGATACGCAGTATTTT.

This clonotype has at least ten counts. The junction and the germline gene differ at one end; a read error may be behind it. J is TRBJ1-6 and V is TRBV12-3 or TRBV12-4; D ambiguous. The CDR3 spans 11 residues. The CDR3 protein is CASSFGSPLNF. DNA for the CDR3: TGTGCCAGCAGTTTCGGATCACCCCTCAACTTT.

This clonotype was recorded at least ten times. The chain is built from TRBV4-1 and TRBJ2-1; the D gene is possibly TRBD2 (5 bases). The germline CDR1 and CDR2 sequences are MGHRA and YSYEKL. Between the trimmed V and J ends, which lost 5 bases and 8 bases, there was a span of 13 bases. The CDR3 contains 13 residues. This chain's CDR3 is CASSSDRGYEQFF. The CDR3 nucleotides read TGCGCCAGCAGCTCAGATCGGGGATATGAGCAGTTCTTC.

This clonotype was counted between two and nine times. The chain is built from TRBV20-1 and TRBJ2-7, with D possibly being TRBD1 (7 bases). Germline lookup yields CDR1 DFQATT and CDR2 SNEGSKA (reference sequence). The CDR3 is 13 amino acids. The V end was cut by 3 bases, the J end by 7 bases, with 16 bases between. The CDR3 coding sequence is TGCAGTGCTAGCGGGCAGGGGGGTCAAGAGCAGTACGTC. Amino acid sequence: CSASGQGGQEQYV.

A few counts support this clonotype. The CDR3 DNA reads TGCGCCAGCAGCTCCTCCGGGGGCTCCTACAATGAGCAGTTCTTC. It specifies CASSSSGGSYNEQFF. The chain joins TRBV5-1 to TRBJ2-1; TRBD2 is a possible D gene (6 bases). V dropped 3 bases and J dropped 0 bases, with 10 bases sitting between them. Per the germline V gene, CDR1 is SGHRS and CDR2 is YFSETQ. This CDR3 spans 15 amino acids.

In DNA, the CDR3 is TGTGCCAGCAGCTCAGGTGCTGGGGGAGCTTTCTTT. It is translated as CASSSGAGGAFF. The rearrangement links TRBV7-3 to TRBJ1-1; a weak D match, TRBD1 (5 bases). The CDR3 covers 12 residues. The germline gives CDR1 SGHTA, CDR2 FQGTGA. Trimming removed 4 bases from V and 10 bases from J, with 13 bases in between. The whole variable domain, filled in from reference TRBV7-3 and TRBJ1-1, reads GAGVSQTPSNKVTEKGKYVELRCDPISGHTALYWYRQSLGQGPEFLIYFQGTGAADDSGLPNDRFFAVRPEGSVSTLKIQRTERGDSAVYLCASSSGAGGAFFGQGTRLTVV.

A few counts support this clonotype. V is TRBV7-9 and J is TRBJ1-5; weak D call: TRBD1 (5 bases). This CDR3 has 14 amino acids. The germline V and J ends were trimmed by 1 base and 7 bases, with 11 bases remaining between them. Germline V gene data show CDR1 as SEHNR and CDR2 as FQNEAQ (reference sequence). In nucleotides, the CDR3 is TGTGCCAGCAGCTTAGGGGAAAGGGGACAGCCCCAGCATTTT. Its translation is CASSLGERGQPQHF. Looking up the rest from reference TRBV7-9 and TRBJ1-5 gives the full variable domain: DTGVSQNPRHKITKRGQNVTFRCDPISEHNRLYWYRQTLGQGPEFLTYFQNEAQLEKSRLLSDRFSAERPKGSFSTLEIQRTEQGDSAMYLCASSLGERGQPQHFGDGTRLSIL.